Below are 14 T cell receptor beta chains sequenced from a single sample in a study of T cells expressing NK-cell markers. TCRdb re-called the 5' RACE reads; one entry per CDR3 protein, DNA not given. Its table lists fewer than 200,000 distinct CDR3 sequences. Sequenced sample: blood T cells: a sorted CD56 or NKG2C T cell subset, CD4+ or CD8+ T cells, or bulk PBMC T cells (not recorded which). The receptors were gathered from a woman between 18 and 70 years old in good health.

The chain is built from TRBV20-1 and TRBJ2-1; the TCRdb call, TRBD1, lacks DNA for checking. This CDR3 has 15 amino acids. Germline V lookup: CDR1 DFQATT, CDR2 SNEGSKA (reference sequence). The CDR3 loop is CSAGSGGVSYNEQFF.

CDR3 sequence reads: CSARDGRPSGNTIYF. The genes are TRBV20-1 and TRBJ1-3; checking the TCRdb D call of TRBD1 is not possible without DNA. The CDR3 length is 15 residues. Germline CDR1 DFQATT, CDR2 SNEGSKA (reference sequence).

This chain connects TRBV7-9 to TRBJ2-2; TCRdb's D call of TRBD1 is untestable without DNA. The V gene's germline CDR1 is SEHNR and CDR2 FQNEAQ (reference sequence). This CDR3 is built from 15 residues. CDR3 in amino acids: CASSLAPQGSGELFF.

The rearrangement joins TRBV20-1 to TRBJ1-1; TCRdb designates TRBD1, a call that cannot be tested without DNA. CDR1 DFQATT and CDR2 SNEGSKA come from the germline V gene (reference sequence). This CDR3 has 14 amino acids. The CDR3 sequence: CSAPLGQTNTEAFF.

The chain couples TRBV6-5 to TRBJ2-3; TCRdb picks TRBD1, but there is no DNA to check that call. This CDR3 region has 15 residues. The germline gives CDR1 MNHEY, CDR2 SVGAGI. CDR3 amino acids: CASSYFPGGRDTQYF.

The gene calls are TRBV9 and TRBJ2-7. Per germline, CDR1 SGDLS and CDR2 YYNGEE. The CDR3 runs 14 residues. CDR3 sequence reads: CASSVEVGNYEQYF.

This chain connects TRBV20-1 to TRBJ1-2. The V gene's germline CDR1 is DFQATT and CDR2 SNEGSKA (reference sequence). CDR3 length equals 15 residues. CDR3 loop: CSARASLGRGDGYTF.

The chain combines TRBV7-9 with TRBJ2-7. CDR1 and CDR2 (germline): SEHNR, FQNEAQ (reference sequence). The CDR3 contains 14 residues. CDR3 region: CASSLAIVLNEQYF.

The chain uses TRBV12-3 or TRBV12-4 and TRBJ2-1; TCRdb indicates TRBD2, and absent DNA this call remains unverified. The CDR3 spans 15 residues. CDR3 in amino acids: CASSRTSGSYNEQFF.

The gene calls are TRBV5-1 and TRBJ1-3. The CDR3 runs 15 residues. Germline CDR1 is SGHRS and CDR2 is YFSETQ. The CDR3: CASSFEVHSGNTIYF.

The chain combines TRBV12-3 or TRBV12-4 with TRBJ1-3. The CDR3 loop spans 16 amino acids. The CDR3 loop is CASSVRARSAGNTIYF.

This rearrangement joins TRBV21-1 to TRBJ2-3. TRBV21-1 is an annotated pseudogene. The CDR3 is made up of 15 amino acids. Here the CDR3 reads CASSKRDKRTDTQYF.

V gene TRBV9 combines with J gene TRBJ2-5; TCRdb's assignment of TRBD1 cannot be checked, as there is no DNA. The CDR3 is 15 residues long. Germline V gene lookup returns CDR1 SGDLS and CDR2 YYNGEE. CDR3 sequence: CASSVGGLIQETQYF.

The chain carries TRBV20-1 and TRBJ1-6; TCRdb's D gene call, TRBD1, goes unchecked for lack of DNA. CDR1 and CDR2 (germline): DFQATT, SNEGSKA (reference sequence). This CDR3 has 16 residues. CDR3 protein: CSASTLGATNNSPLHF.